What follows is one T cell receptor beta chain and its context. The sample is drawn from a study of T cells expressing NK-cell markers. Study summary: Eight donors were sequenced, seven testing HCMV-seropositive and one testing seronegative.

Looked up from germline, CDR1 is DFQATT and CDR2 is SNEGSKA (reference sequence). The CDR3 is made up of 16 amino acids. TCRdb derives one entry per CDR3 protein from the 5' RACE reads, leaving out DNA. This table lists fewer than 550,000 distinct CDR3 sequences. This TCR came from a woman between 45 and 65 years old in good health. Sequencing used blood T cells: a sorted CD56 or NKG2C T cell subset, CD4+ or CD8+ T cells, or bulk PBMC T cells (not recorded which). This chain links TRBV20-1 with TRBJ2-1; the D call from TCRdb, TRBD2, cannot be confirmed without DNA. The CDR3: CSARELVRESGLGQFF.